This record looks at one TCR beta chain sequence and its context. Antigen unknown. The sample originates from a study of T cells in Graves' hyperthyroidism and ophthalmopathy. Study overall: The initial diagnosis was the point when peripheral blood was collected, ahead of any treatment.

It was RNA transcripts that yielded the amplified TCR beta CDR3 regions. Initially, a first-round RT-PCR of the TCR CDR3 employed the HTBI primer set. Each CDR3 protein gets one entry after TCRdb re-called the multiplex PCR reads with MiXCR. The profile shows about 760,000 distinct CDR3 sequences, approximately 40% of them singletons. V was trimmed by 0 bases and J by 2 bases, leaving 11 bases between them. The CDR3 has 15 amino acids. CDR1 and CDR2 (germline): MNHEY, SVGAGI. Study results and limitations: Progression to ophthalmopathy was predicted a median of 6.5 months early.

The sequencing input was blood. This receptor was obtained from a woman in her thirties or forties with Graves' hyperthyroidism. The rearrangement joins TRBV6-5 to TRBJ2-7, with D uncertain. CDR3 residues: CASSYSPPSTYEQYF. Here the CDR3 DNA reads TGTGCCAGCAGTTACTCCCCCCCCTCAACCTACGAGCAGTACTTC.